Listed below are T cell receptor beta chains from one sample, sequenced in a study of shared clonotypes between healthy human individuals. Assay used: immunoSEQ multiplex PCR; TCRdb lists only in-frame clones, some missing. This table has some 580,000 clones, roughly 98% appearing once. The sequencing input was naive CD8+ T cells sorted from blood. These receptors came from a man aged 30 to 45 in good health. Each CDR3 is given with its conserved first and last residue. Fields, in order: CDR3 protein, CDR3 DNA, V gene, J gene, D gene, clone size. The D gene is left open where the match is weak. Clone size, where shown, is once, few, many, or a class for clones that have expanded.

CASKDEGHYEQYF	TGCGCCAGCAAAGACGAGGGGCACTACGAGCAGTACTTC	TRBV5-1	TRBJ2-7	-	-
CASSEVYGVDEQFF	TGTGCCAGCAGTGAGGTATATGGGGTAGATGAGCAGTTCTTC	TRBV25-1	TRBJ2-1	-	-
CASSHPSGAYNEQFF	TGTGCCAGCAGTCATCCTAGCGGAGCGTACAATGAGCAGTTCTTC	TRBV6-6	TRBJ2-1	TRBD2	-
CASSYKDTNYGYTF	TGTGCCAGCAGTTACAAGGACACTAACTATGGCTACACCTTC	TRBV6-5	TRBJ1-2	-	-
CASRYQFNRDSGANVLTF	TGTGCCAGCCGCTACCAATTTAACCGAGACTCTGGGGCCAACGTCCTGACTTTC	TRBV28	TRBJ2-6	-	-
CASQRDREYPYEQYF	TGTGCCAGCCAACGAGACAGGGAATATCCCTACGAGCAGTACTTC	TRBV28	TRBJ2-7	TRBD1	-
CSFIAGAGNNEQFF	TGCAGCTTCATAGCGGGAGCGGGGAACAATGAGCAGTTCTTC	TRBV29-1	TRBJ2-1	TRBD2	-
CASSPRTGITYEQYF	TGTGCCAGCAGTCCCCGGACAGGGATTACCTACGAGCAGTACTTC	TRBV27	TRBJ2-7	TRBD1	-
CASSPGLAGGPEELFF	TGTGCCAGCAGCCCTGGTCTAGCGGGAGGGCCGGAGGAGCTGTTTTTT	TRBV7-2	TRBJ2-2	TRBD2	-
CAISDRGTEAFF	TGTGCCATCAGTGACCGGGGCACTGAAGCTTTCTTT	TRBV10-3	TRBJ1-1	-	-
CASSTRLAGLSEQFF	TGTGCCAGCAGTACCCGACTAGCGGGATTAAGTGAGCAGTTCTTC	TRBV28	TRBJ2-1	TRBD2	once
CATSREWVQGEQYF	TGTGCCACCAGCAGAGAGTGGGTCCAGGGCGAGCAGTACTTC	TRBV15	TRBJ2-7	-	-
CASSLDGMKTEAFF	TGTGCCAGCAGCCTAGATGGGATGAAGACTGAAGCTTTCTTT	TRBV7-9	TRBJ1-1	-	-
CASSLGGQGADEQYF	TGTGCCAGCAGCTTGGGAGGACAGGGGGCAGACGAGCAGTACTTC	TRBV5-4	TRBJ2-7	TRBD1	-
CASRGRESEQFF	TGTGCCAGTAGGGGTCGGGAGAGTGAGCAGTTCTTC	TRBV11-3	TRBJ2-1	-	-
CASSFQGDTGELFF	TGTGCTAGCAGCTTTCAGGGAGACACCGGGGAGCTGTTTTTT	TRBV7-7	TRBJ2-2	-	-
CASRGQGYGYTF	TGTGCCAGCAGGGGACAGGGGTATGGCTACACCTTC	TRBV28	TRBJ1-2	TRBD1	-
CASSLGITGAGANVLTF	TGTGCCAGCAGCTTAGGAATTACAGGGGCTGGGGCCAACGTCCTGACTTTC	TRBV7-8	TRBJ2-6	TRBD1	-
CAIWTVNYGYTF	TGTGCCATATGGACAGTTAACTATGGCTACACCTTC	TRBV10-3	TRBJ1-2	-	-